This T cell receptor (beta chain) was documented in a study of vaccination effects on CD4 cells after COVID-19. Across the whole study: Post-vaccine sampling occurred a median 72 days after the second dose. General study findings and limits: In the study, convalescent patients were few, and early post-infection timepoints were absent. By a late point after vaccination, infection- and vaccine-induced clones had shrunk markedly through clonal contraction.

Turning to this clone: The antigen is unknown.

Losses at the gene ends were 6 bases for V and 8 bases for J; bases not matched to a gene: 10. The CDR3 length is 14 residues. Germline-derived CDR1 and CDR2 are MNHEY and SVGAGI. Libraries were prepared by immunoSEQ multiplex PCR; TCRdb keeps only in-frame clonotypes and omits some of them. The sample yields around 24,000 clones, roughly 81% seen once. Ahead of sequencing, the ViraFEST assay grew antigen-specific CD4+ T cells using viral peptide pools. Cells that had been cultured for ten to eleven days were the source of isolated CD4+ T cells. Vaccination of participants consisted of two doses of either the BNT162b2 or mRNA-1273 vaccine. Cultures of about 2 million PBMC per well contained around 10 IU/ml IL-2 plus 10 ug/ml peptides.

The TCR was taken from a human donor who received a COVID-19 vaccine. Some clones in this sample may be carry-over from other donors' samples. V is TRBV6-5 and J is TRBJ1-5; 7 nucleotides line up with TRBD1. The starting material was CD4+ T cells from PBMCs cultured with SARS-CoV-2 spike peptides, obtained after COVID-19 vaccination. CDR3 region: CASSEDRPRKPQHF. DNA for the CDR3: TGTGCCAGCAGCGAGGACAGGCCGAGGAAGCCCCAGCATTTT.